These 10 T cell receptor beta chains came from one sample sequenced in a study of CD8+ T cells in alopecia areata. In each case, RNA was isolated and then reverse transcribed into cDNA as the sequencing template. Some clones are missing from TCRdb's copy, which holds only in-frame ones; the method was immunoSEQ multiplex PCR. The top ten clones hold 0.79% of a sample with about 91,000 clones, 35% to 50% of them seen once. Sequenced sample: CD4+ T cells sorted from blood. Receptors originate from a human donor with alopecia areata.

The chain joins TRBV28 to TRBJ2-5; D is uncertain. Germline V gene lookup returns CDR1 MDHEN and CDR2 SYDVKM. The V end lost 5 bases, the J end lost 1 base, and 14 bases lay between the germline ends. The CDR3 is 15 residues long. CDR3 coding DNA: TGTGCCAGCAGTACCCACCGACGGCTCCAAGAGACCCAGTACTTC. This gives the protein CASSTHRRLQETQYF.

This sequence joins TRBV23-1 and TRBJ1-1, with a tentative D call TRBD1 (6 bases). TRBV23-1 is an ORF; its function is uncertain. V was shortened by 2 bases and J by 3 bases, with 16 bases between the two germline ends. CDR3 length: 16 amino acids. The CDR3 here is CASSQGPQGRDTEAFF. Here the CDR3 DNA reads TGCGCCAGCAGTCAAGGGCCTCAGGGGAGGGACACTGAAGCTTTCTTT.

The chain has TRBV2 and TRBJ2-3; either TRBD1 or TRBD2 may supply D (5 bases each). CDR1 is SNHLY and CDR2 is FYNNEI in the germline V gene. Trimming cost V 6 bases and J 5 bases, with 12 bases left between them. This CDR3 is 13 amino acids long. CDR3 region: CASSRDRGDTQYF. Written as DNA, the CDR3 is TGTGCCAGCAGCCGGGACCGCGGAGATACGCAGTATTTT.

CDR3 bases: TGTGCCAGCGGGAGGGGTATGGGCTACGAGCAGTACTTC. It specifies CASGRGMGYEQYF. This rearrangement joins TRBV2 to TRBJ2-7, with 7 nucleotides matching TRBD2. Germline V gene sequence: CDR1 SNHLY, CDR2 FYNNEI. V shed 8 bases and J 3 bases; nucleotides not matched to a gene: 7. This CDR3 is 13 amino acids long.

The gene calls are TRBV5-6 and TRBJ2-5; the D gene is possibly TRBD2 (6 bases). Trimming removed 8 bases at V and 5 bases at J, with 13 bases between. From germline, CDR1 is SGHDT and CDR2 YYEEEE. This CDR3 contains 12 residues. The CDR3 DNA reads TGTGCCAGTTCATGGGGGAGGGAGACCCAGTACTTC. Amino acid sequence: CASSWGRETQYF.

This clone was found a few times. V gene TRBV29-1 combines with J gene TRBJ2-1, with D possibly TRBD1 on 6 matching bases. CDR1 and CDR2 from the germline V gene are SQVTM and ANQGSEA. The germline V and J ends were trimmed by 7 bases and 5 bases, with 21 bases remaining between them. The CDR3 length is 15 residues. In nucleotides, the CDR3 is TGCAGCGCGATAGGGGGAGCGGCCTTGAACAATGAGCAGTTCTTC. It is translated as CSAIGGAALNNEQFF.

The table lists this clone with a few counts. The V call is TRBV7-9, the J call TRBJ1-2, with TRBD1 as a possible D gene (6 bases). Germline V lookup: CDR1 SEHNR, CDR2 FQNEAQ (reference sequence). This CDR3 comprises 14 residues. Trimming pared 3 bases from V and 5 bases from J, leaving 13 bases between. The CDR3 nucleotides are TGTGCCAGCAGCTTCGGGGGGCTCGGGTATGGCTACACCTTC. Its translation: CASSFGGLGYGYTF.

This clone occurred a few times. V gene TRBV29-1 combines with J gene TRBJ2-5; D is unclear. CDR1 is SQVTM and CDR2 is ANQGSEA in the germline V gene. The CDR3 is made up of 11 amino acids. V was pared by 0 bases and J by 7 bases, with 6 bases between. CDR3 DNA: TGCAGCGTTGAAGATCCCGGGACCCAGTACTTC. Translation gives CSVEDPGTQYF.

This clone was counted once. In DNA form, the CDR3 reads TGCAGCGTTGAAGCATTAGCGGGGGGCAATGAGCAGTTCTTC. Its translation: CSVEALAGGNEQFF. The rearrangement links TRBV29-1 to TRBJ2-1, with 10 bases matching TRBD2. With 1 base clipped from V and 6 bases from J, the junction kept 3 bases outside the gene matches. Germline CDR1 is SQVTM and CDR2 is ANQGSEA. The CDR3 runs to 14 residues.

The rearrangement uses TRBV7-2 and TRBJ2-5, with 8 nucleotides matching TRBD1. Germline CDR1 and CDR2: SGHTA and FQGNSA. The CDR3 runs 15 residues. With 0 bases clipped from V and 4 bases from J, the junction kept 4 bases outside the gene matches. CDR3 amino acids: CASSLAPGTGETQYF. CDR3 bases: TGTGCCAGCAGCTTAGCTCCCGGGACAGGAGAGACCCAGTACTTC. Full variable domain (outside the CDR3, taken from reference TRBV7-2 and TRBJ2-5): GAGVSQSPSNKVTEKGKDVELRCDPISGHTALYWYRQSLGQGLEFLIYFQGNSAPDKSGLPSDRFSAERTGGSVSTLTIQRTQQEDSAVYLCASSLAPGTGETQYFGPGTRLLVL.